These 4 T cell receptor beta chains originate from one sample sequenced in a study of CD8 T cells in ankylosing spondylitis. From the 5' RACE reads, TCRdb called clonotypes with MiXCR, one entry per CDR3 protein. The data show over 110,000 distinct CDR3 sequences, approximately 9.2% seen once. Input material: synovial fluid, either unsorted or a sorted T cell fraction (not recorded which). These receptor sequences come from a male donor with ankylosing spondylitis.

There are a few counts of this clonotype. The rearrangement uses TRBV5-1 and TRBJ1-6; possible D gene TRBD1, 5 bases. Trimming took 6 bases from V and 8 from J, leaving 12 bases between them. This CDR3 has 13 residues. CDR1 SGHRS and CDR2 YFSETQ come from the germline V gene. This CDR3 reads CASTLGEYSPLHF. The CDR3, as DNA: TGCGCCAGCACTTTGGGGGAATATTCACCCCTCCACTTT.

The CDR3 nucleotides are TGCGCCAGCAGCTTCGGGGGACTGGAAATAAATGAGCAGTTCTTC. Translating gives CASSFGGLEINEQFF. This rearrangement joins TRBV5-1 to TRBJ2-1, with D tentatively TRBD2 (6 bases). V lost 2 bases to trimming and J lost 7 bases, with 16 bases between them. Germline V gene sequence: CDR1 SGHRS, CDR2 YFSETQ. This CDR3 comprises 15 residues.

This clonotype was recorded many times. The CDR3 DNA reads TGCAGTGCTAGCGACCCCCAGCGGGACGCCTACGAGCAGTACTTC. It specifies CSASDPQRDAYEQYF. V is TRBV20-1 and J is TRBJ2-7; TRBD2 matches 7 bases. Unmatched junction bases numbered 10, after V lost 3 bases and J lost 2 bases. This CDR3 has 15 amino acids. Germline V lookup: CDR1 DFQATT, CDR2 SNEGSKA (reference sequence).

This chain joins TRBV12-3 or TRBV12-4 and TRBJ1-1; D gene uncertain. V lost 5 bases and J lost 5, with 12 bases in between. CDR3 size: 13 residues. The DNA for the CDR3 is TGTGCCAGCAGTGGGGTGGGTTGGACTGAAGCTTTCTTT. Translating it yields CASSGVGWTEAFF.